The rows below give T cell receptor beta chains drawn from one sample of a study of cytomegalovirus exposure and HLA in healthy donors. Libraries were prepared by immunoSEQ multiplex PCR; TCRdb keeps only in-frame clonotypes and omits some of them. The sample lists 130,000 or so clones; around 80% were seen once. The sequenced sample was PBMCs. These receptors all stem from a man aged 30 to 45 in good health and CMV-seronegative. Each CDR3 is given with its conserved first and last residue. D genes are given only for firm matches. Part of the rows lack a size; the others show once, few, many or a class for expanded clones.

J	V	D	size	DNA	CDR3
TRBJ2-1	TRBV15	-	-	TGTGCCACCAGACACCCTTCCTACAATGAGCAGTTCTTC	CATRHPSYNEQFF
TRBJ2-1	TRBV2	TRBD1	-	TGTGCCATGGGGGGACAGGGTAACAATGAGCAGTTCTTC	CAMGGQGNNEQFF
TRBJ1-1	TRBV10-3	-	-	TGTGCCGGCCGGGGAGGGGGGTACACTGAAGCTTTCTTT	CAGRGGGYTEAFF
TRBJ1-1	TRBV27	-	-	TGTGCCAGCAGGTCGAAGTTATACTTGAACACTGAAGCTTTCTTT	CASRSKLYLNTEAFF
TRBJ2-7	TRBV5-6	-	-	TGTGCCAGCAGCTCGTACTACGAGCAGTACTTC	CASSSYYEQYF
TRBJ2-6	TRBV12-5	-	once	TGTGCTAGTGGCCCATCCGGGGCCAACGTCCTGACTTTC	CASGPSGANVLTF
TRBJ1-1	TRBV19	-	-	TGTGCCAGTAGCAACGGCGGATTGAACACTGAAGCTTTCTTT	CASSNGGLNTEAFF
TRBJ2-2	TRBV2	TRBD1	-	TGTGCCAGCAGCGCTTCCGGGACAGGGGACACCGGGGAGCTGTTTTTT	CASSASGTGDTGELFF
TRBJ2-3	TRBV4-3	TRBD2	once	TGCGCCAGCAGCCAAGGGACTAGCGGAGGTGCAGATACGCAGTATTTT	CASSQGTSGGADTQYF
TRBJ2-7	TRBV14	-	-	TGTGCCAGCCCCCAGGCCTCTTCGGGTCAGGGTGACTACGAGCAGTACTTC	CASPQASSGQGDYEQYF
TRBJ2-3	TRBV5-1	-	many	TGCGCCGTTCGCGGGGTGCACACAGATACGCAGTATTTT	CAVRGVHTDTQYF
TRBJ2-3	TRBV7-7	TRBD1	-	TGTGCTAGCAGCTTGGCCAGGGGGACAGATAGCACAGATACGCAGTATTTT	CASSLARGTDSTDTQYF
TRBJ1-1	TRBV7-9	TRBD1	-	TGTGCCAGCAGCCTAAAAAGAGGACAGGCCGTTAACACTGAAGCTTTCTTT	CASSLKRGQAVNTEAFF
TRBJ2-3	TRBV5-1	-	-	TGCGCCAGCAGCTTTTTAAGGGAGAGCGTCACAGATACGCAGTATTTT	CASSFLRESVTDTQYF
TRBJ2-3	TRBV15	TRBD1	-	TGTGCCACCAGTGCCACAGGGGGCGCCTTTGCAGATACGCAGTATTTT	CATSATGGAFADTQYF
TRBJ2-7	TRBV9	TRBD1	-	TGTGCCAGCAGCTCGACAGGGTCCTACGAGCAGTACTTC	CASSSTGSYEQYF
TRBJ2-1	TRBV7-2	-	once	TGTGCCAGCAGCCGGAGAGATTACAATGAGCAGTTCTTC	CASSRRDYNEQFF
TRBJ1-2	TRBV29-1	-	-	TGCAGCGTTCCTGGACAAAGAAACTATGGCTACACCTTC	CSVPGQRNYGYTF
TRBJ1-2	TRBV28	TRBD1	-	TGTGCCAGCAGTTCCAACCCACAGGGGGCGTATGGCTACACCTTC	CASSSNPQGAYGYTF
TRBJ1-4	TRBV15	TRBD1	-	TGTGCCACCAGCAGGCCCTTCGGGACAGGGATTGAAAAACTGTTTTTT	CATSRPFGTGIEKLFF
TRBJ2-3	TRBV7-9	-	-	TGTGCCAGCAGCTTTCTCACAGATACGCAGTATTTT	CASSFLTDTQYF
TRBJ2-2	TRBV19	-	-	TGTGCCAGTAGTATATTGCTGGGGCTCGGGACCGGGGAGCTGTTTTTT	CASSILLGLGTGELFF
TRBJ2-7	TRBV10-3	TRBD1	-	TGTGCCATCAGTGAGCCGACAGGGCTCTACGAGCAGTACTTC	CAISEPTGLYEQYF
TRBJ1-4	TRBV28	-	-	TGTGCCAGCAGTTTAATTCCGGGGACTAATGAAAAACTGTTTTTT	CASSLIPGTNEKLFF
TRBJ2-7	TRBV6-6	TRBD1	-	TGTGCCAGCAGTTCCCCCGGGACAGGGGGGTACGAGCAGTACTTC	CASSSPGTGGYEQYF
TRBJ2-1	TRBV5-8	TRBD1	-	TGTGCCAGCACCCAATACAGGGGATCCTACAATGAGCAGTTCTTC	CASTQYRGSYNEQFF
TRBJ1-4	TRBV7-6	-	-	TGTGCCAGCAGCCCCAGGGGTGGGCTGGCTGAAAAACTGTTTTTT	CASSPRGGLAEKLFF
TRBJ1-4	TRBV28	-	-	TGTGCCAGCAGTTTATCGGTATATGCAACTAATGAAAAACTGTTTTTT	CASSLSVYATNEKLFF
TRBJ2-3	TRBV5-1	TRBD1	-	TGCGCCAGCGGGACAGGGGGTTTCCCAGATACGCAGTATTTT	CASGTGGFPDTQYF
TRBJ2-7	TRBV11-2	-	once	TGTGCCAGCAGCTTAGGAGGAACTTACGAGCAGTACTTC	CASSLGGTYEQYF
TRBJ2-1	TRBV4-3	-	-	TGCGCCAGCAGCCAAGGGACAACAAATGAGCAGTTCTTC	CASSQGTTNEQFF
TRBJ2-3	TRBV27	-	-	TGTGCCAGCAGTTCCCCCCCGGATACGCAGTATTTT	CASSSPPDTQYF
TRBJ1-2	TRBV5-1	-	-	TGCGCCAGCAGCTGGATACGGGGCTATGGCTACACCTTC	CASSWIRGYGYTF
TRBJ1-4	TRBV4-1	-	once	TGCGCCAGCAGCCAGCGTTATCTCGATAATGAAAAACTGTTTTTT	CASSQRYLDNEKLFF
TRBJ2-1	TRBV7-9	TRBD2	few	TGTGCCAGCAGCTTCCTCGGGACTAGCAACAATGAGCAGTTCTTC	CASSFLGTSNNEQFF
TRBJ1-2	TRBV6-5	-	-	TGTGCCAGCAGTACCTCGGTCCCCAACTATGGCTACCCCTTC	CASSTSVPNYGYPF
TRBJ2-7	TRBV15	-	-	TGTGCCACCAGCAGAGCCGATTACTTCCAGGGTGGAGGGTCCTACGAGCAGTACTTC	CATSRADYFQGGGSYEQYF
TRBJ1-5	TRBV5-1	-	few	TGCGCCAGCAGCTTGGACAGAGATCAGCCCCAGCATTTT	CASSLDRDQPQHF
TRBJ2-3	TRBV29-1	TRBD2	once	TGCAGCGTTGAAGGAGTAGCGGGTACAGATACGCAGTATTTT	CSVEGVAGTDTQYF
TRBJ2-7	TRBV10-3	TRBD2	-	TGTGCCATCAGTGAGCGGCGGGAGCACGAGCAGTACTTC	CAISERREHEQYF
TRBJ2-5	TRBV2	-	-	TGTGCCAGCAGTGGAGGCAGGGGCGTGGAGACCCAGTACTTC	CASSGGRGVETQYF